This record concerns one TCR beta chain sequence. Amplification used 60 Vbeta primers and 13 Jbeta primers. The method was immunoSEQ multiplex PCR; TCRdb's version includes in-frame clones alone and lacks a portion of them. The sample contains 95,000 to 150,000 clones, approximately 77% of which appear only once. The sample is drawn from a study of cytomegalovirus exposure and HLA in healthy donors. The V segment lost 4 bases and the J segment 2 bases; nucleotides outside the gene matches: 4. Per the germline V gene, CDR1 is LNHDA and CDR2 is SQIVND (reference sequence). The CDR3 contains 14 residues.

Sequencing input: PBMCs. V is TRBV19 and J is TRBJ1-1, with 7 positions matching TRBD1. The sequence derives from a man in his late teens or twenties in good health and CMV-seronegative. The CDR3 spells CASSRQGVNTEAFF. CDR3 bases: TGTGCCAGTAGTAGACAGGGAGTCAACACTGAAGCTTTCTTT.